The sample holds many counts of the clone carrying this T cell receptor beta chain. The antigen remains undetermined. J gave up 4 bases and V 3 bases, and 1 base lay outside the gene matches. Per the germline V gene, CDR1 is MGHDK and CDR2 is SYGVNS. This CDR3 is built from 13 residues. These data come from a study of breast tumors, draining lymph nodes, adjacent tissues. Overall study results and limits: Tumor T cell lymph node origin was a supported hypothesis, not proven.

TCRdb recomputed calls from the multiplex PCR reads with MiXCR, one row per CDR3 protein. Of 180,000 or so distinct CDR3 sequences listed, about 34% are singletons. Axillary draining lymph nodes of breast cancer patients supplied the node samples. This rearrangement joins TRBV25-1 to TRBJ2-5; 8 bases are shared with TRBD1. Sequencing was done on a sample of axillary lymph node tissue. This clonotype originated in a female donor with breast cancer. Some clones in this sample may be carry-over from other donors' samples. In DNA form, the CDR3 reads TGTGCCAGCAGTGAGACAGGGGTAGAGACCCAGTACTTC. This encodes CASSETGVETQYF.